This T cell receptor (beta chain) was found in a study of regulatory T cells in long-lasting Graves disease. Overall study: Patients with new Graves' disease had used antithyroid drugs below 3 months.

The CDR3 is 15 residues long. The trim removed 5 bases at V and 9 bases at J, leaving 10 bases unmatched. Germline V gene sequence: CDR1 SGHNT, CDR2 YENEEA. Ten or more counts support this clonotype. Relying on iRepertoire HTBI primers and Arm-PCR of CDR3 regions, the team built TCR beta libraries. TCRdb analysed the multiplex PCR reads with MiXCR anew, one entry per CDR3 protein. Altogether roughly 420,000 distinct CDR3 sequences are present, approximately 15% being singletons, with the ten largest covering roughly 15%. The time point: newly diagnosed GD, antithyroid drugs for less than 3 months. Following extraction of RNA from PBMCs, that RNA was used to make the TCR library. Separately, the same data were catalogued under a study of T cells in Graves' hyperthyroidism and ophthalmopathy. That work contributes: HTBI primers were employed in a first-round RT-PCR of the TCR CDR3. A model built on 13 V-J features separated ophthalmopathy from stable hyperthyroidism.

This chain joins TRBV11-3 and TRBJ2-1; TRBD2 matches 10 bases. This material consisted of peripheral blood mononuclear cells (PBMCs), taken at new diagnosis, from a patient treated with antithyroid drugs. The sequence was obtained from a woman aged 45-65 years with Graves disease. The CDR3 is CASSHPGEREGEQFF. CDR3 in DNA: TGTGCCAGCAGCCACCCAGGAGAGCGGGAGGGTGAGCAGTTCTTC.